This TCR beta chain was captured in a study of blood T cell repertoires in COVID-19 (dated by TCRdb to 2020 to 2022). With respect to the entire study: Samples covering the acute and convalescent phases of COVID-19 were provided by collaborators in the United States, Italy and Spain. The prospective study material was composed of cDNA or gDNA derived from T cells, B-cell-depleted T cells, or PBMCs. Where available, HLA class I and class II types were taken from metadata supplied by the sample provider and were not determined by assay-based typing. The repertoires were made available in a free public database intended to serve as a resource for research on the immune response to SARS-CoV-2. The samples were drawn from two sources: the first 160 participants of the ongoing ImmuneRACE study, and 1,254 subjects contributed by 6 global collaborators. The sample metadata nearly always contained a de-identified subject ID, COVID-19 status, age in years and sex. Subjects who had been exposed to COVID-19, were actively infected with it, or had recovered from it provided the deeply sampled blood TCRbeta repertoires that made up the dataset. Overall study results and their limits: The quantity of clinical and demographic metadata differed by source and by participant and was supplied without curation.

Concerning this clone itself: The antigen it recognizes is unknown. No base qualities exist here, and no much larger clone lies one base off it.

CDR3 length: 15 amino acids, cysteine to phenylalanine. Here the CDR3 DNA is all that survives: 45 bases in frame from base 1. V lost 2 bases and J lost 1 base; the stretch between them is 12 bases long. Taken from the germline V gene, the CDR1 and CDR2 loops are MGHRA and YSYEKL. The immunoSEQ Assay, a bias-controlled multiplex PCR, was used to amplify TCRbeta CDR3 regions from genomic DNA. Turning to the authors' computational methods: The number of nucleated cells in each sample was estimated by amplification of reference gene primers within the assay. To quantify the absolute abundance of each unique TCRbeta CDR3 rearrangement, sequence reads were collapsed and filtered. Productive Simpson clonality was computed per sample as the square root of Simpson's diversity index over productive rearrangements. Held by TCRdb, this immuneACCESS table contains in-frame sequences only and omits some clones. Under half of the omission traces to an unresolved V gene where checked; the cause of the rest is unknown. V and J calls and clone size are those listed in that table; D and trimming were worked out from the DNA. For this sample the table gives roughly 380,000 clones, of which 89% were detected only once. Jointly, the top ten make up less than 2% of the sample.

One collaborating source in Seattle enrolled patients during active infection and followed them longitudinally through the course of disease. Collaborating institutions collected whole blood in K2EDTA tubes following their own protocols. For TCRbeta analysis, collaborators shipped samples as frozen whole blood, isolated PBMCs, or DNA extracted from either of those sample types. What was sequenced was peripheral blood. The receptor's source is a woman in her forties with COVID-19, enrolled during active disease. The sequence is built from TRBV4-1 and TRBJ2-7; a weak D assignment points to TRBD1 (5 bases agree). The DNA sequence follows: TGCGCCAGCAGCCAATCACCGACAGCTTCCTACGAGCAGTACTTC. Its product reads: CASSQSPTASYEQYF.